This TCR beta chain comes out of a study of cytomegalovirus exposure and HLA in healthy donors. Broader study findings: Common viral pathogens seemed to be connected with several of the most significant clusters, according to a later analysis. Many donors carried some public TCRs, although rarity characterized most TCR sequences. TCR beta chains associated with HLA were, in a later analysis, more clonally expanded than equally common others. Evidence from a later analysis indicated that most CMV-associated TCR beta chains looked HLA-restricted.

There are 16 residues in the CDR3. Germline CDR1 and CDR2: MNHEY and SMNVEV (reference sequence). V lost 3 bases, J lost 2 bases, and 9 bases stayed unmatched. With regard to this clone: Its target is not known.

It was with 60 Vbeta and 13 Jbeta primers that the PCR ran. TCRdb keeps only in-frame clones here, not all; method: immunoSEQ multiplex PCR. The sample includes 130,000 to 150,000 clones, around three quarters of them seen just once. This sequence joins TRBV27 and TRBJ2-5; 7 bases match TRBD2. The sequencing sample was made of PBMCs. The TCR was taken from a man aged 35 to 55 in good health and CMV-seronegative. In DNA, the CDR3 is TGTGCCAGCAGTTTCGCTTGGCGGGAGCATCAAGAGACCCAGTACTTC. Translated: CASSFAWREHQETQYF.